What follows are 19 T cell receptor beta chains derived from one specimen sequenced in a study of blood T cell repertoires in COVID-19. Method: immunoSEQ multiplex PCR; TCRdb's copy keeps in-frame clones and lacks some. This table has some 170,000 clones, approximately 85% appearing once. Material: PBMCs or T cells enriched from blood (not recorded which). Source of these receptors: a man aged 35-49 years who had recovered from COVID-19.

The chain combines TRBV5-6 with TRBJ2-1; D perhaps matches TRBD1 (5 bases). The CDR3 spans 13 residues. Germline V gene data show CDR1 as SGHDT and CDR2 as YYEEEE. The V end was cut by 6 bases, the J end by 4 bases, with 11 bases between. CDR3 residues: CASTMTDYNEQFF. The CDR3 DNA reads TGTGCCAGCACCATGACAGATTACAATGAGCAGTTCTTC.

The CDR3 reads CASSLSTGDKLFF. In DNA form, the CDR3 reads TGTGCCAGCAGTTTGAGTACAGGGGACAAACTGTTTTTT. J is TRBJ1-4 and V is TRBV5-6; 7 bases are shared with TRBD1. The junction had 9 bases not matched to a gene; V was cut back by 5 bases and J by 11 bases. The CDR3 runs 13 residues. In germline, CDR1 is SGHDT, CDR2 YYEEEE.

This clone was picked up one time. V is TRBV12-5 and J is TRBJ1-1, with TRBD1 identical over 11 bases. The ends lost 7 bases at V and 6 bases at J; junction bases unmatched: 10. Germline lookup yields CDR1 LGHNT and CDR2 FRNRAP. The length of the CDR3 is 15 residues. CDR3 nucleotides: TGTGCTAGTGCCTCGGACAGGGGGCGTGAACCTGAAGCTTTCTTT. This gives the protein CASASDRGREPEAFF.

This chain connects TRBV9 to TRBJ2-7, with no clear D. This CDR3 spans 13 amino acids. The V gene's germline CDR1 is SGDLS and CDR2 YYNGEE. Trimming removed 3 bases at V and 3 bases at J, with 10 bases between. In DNA, the CDR3 is TGTGCCAGCAGCGCGAGTCTTAGCTACGAGCAGTACTTC. Protein sequence: CASSASLSYEQYF.

The chain couples TRBV5-1 to TRBJ1-5, with D perhaps TRBD1 (6 bases). In germline, CDR1 is SGHRS, CDR2 YFSETQ. The CDR3 extends over 13 amino acids. Trimming took 3 bases from V and 4 from J, leaving 8 bases between them. CDR3 bases: TGCGCCAGCAGCTATGACAGGAATCAGCCCCAGCATTTT. Residues: CASSYDRNQPQHF.

The chain joins TRBV2 to TRBJ1-3, with unresolved D. This CDR3 has 15 amino acids. The V end lost 3 bases, the J end lost 0 bases, and 9 bases lay between the germline ends. CDR1 is SNHLY, CDR2 FYNNEI, per germline. CDR3 region: CASSEYYSSGNTIYF. Here the CDR3 DNA reads TGTGCCAGCAGTGAGTATTACAGCTCTGGAAACACCATATATTTT.

The V and J genes are TRBV15 and TRBJ1-5; possibly TRBD1 for D (6 bases). Trimming removed 0 bases from V and 1 base from J, with 7 bases in between. Germline CDR1 LNHNV, CDR2 YYDKDF (reference sequence). CDR3 length: 15 residues. CDR3 in amino acids: CATSRERGSNQPQHF. CDR3 coding DNA: TGTGCCACCAGCAGAGAGAGGGGGAGCAATCAGCCCCAGCATTTT.

This clone was seen once. The rearrangement links TRBV11-3 to TRBJ1-6, with 9 bases lining up with TRBD1. V dropped 4 bases and J dropped 8; count of bases not matched to a gene: 6. This CDR3 is 15 amino acids long. The V gene's germline CDR1 is SGHNT and CDR2 YENEEA. CDR3 loop: CASSYGWTGDSPLHF. CDR3 nucleotide sequence: TGTGCCAGCAGCTACGGTTGGACAGGGGATTCACCCCTCCACTTT.

The chain links TRBV12-5 to TRBJ1-2, with D perhaps matching TRBD1 (5 bases). This CDR3 region has 13 residues. V was pared by 5 bases and J by 3 bases, with 10 bases between. Per germline, CDR1 LGHNT and CDR2 FRNRAP. CDR3 in amino acids: CASGVGLYYGYTF. CDR3 bases: TGTGCTAGTGGTGTGGGACTTTACTATGGCTACACCTTC.

V and J are TRBV3-1 (or the pseudogene TRBV3-2) and TRBJ1-1; D might be TRBD1 (6 bases). The CDR3 contains 14 residues. The germline V and J ends were trimmed by 4 bases and 6 bases, with 15 bases remaining between them. Germline V lookup: CDR1 LGHDT, CDR2 YNNKEL (reference sequence). CDR3 in DNA: TGTGCCAGCAGCCTCGTCGGGGGGCTGGCTGAAGCTTTCTTT. Its protein product is CASSLVGGLAEAFF.

This clone has just one count. The chain joins TRBV11-3 to TRBJ2-7; D gene unclear. This CDR3 spans 16 amino acids. Germline CDR1 reads SGHNT; CDR2 reads YENEEA. Trimming took 0 bases from V and 5 from J, leaving 17 bases between them. CDR3 nucleotides: TGTGCCAGCAGCTTAGATGGCCCGACTGCCACCCACGAGCAGTACTTC. This translates into CASSLDGPTATHEQYF.

The chain is built from TRBV5-4 and TRBJ1-2; a possible D gene is TRBD1 (5 bases). From germline, CDR1 is SGHNT and CDR2 YYREEE (reference sequence). V lost 3 bases and J lost 0, with 18 bases in between. This CDR3 has 17 amino acids. CDR3 bases: TGTGCCAGCAGCTCTCTAGACCGGACAACTCCTAACTATGGCTACACCTTC. It specifies CASSSLDRTTPNYGYTF.

The chain combines TRBV27 with TRBJ1-5; possible D gene TRBD1, 6 bases. This CDR3 has 14 residues. The germline gives CDR1 MNHEY, CDR2 SMNVEV (reference sequence). V was pared by 10 bases and J by 11 bases, with 24 bases between. The CDR3 nucleotides read TGTGCCACCCAGATACAGGGAGACGAAATCGCCCAGCATTTT. This codes for CATQIQGDEIAQHF.

A note on this clone: In the same sample, other DNA sequences code for this CDR3. The V call is TRBV5-1, the J call TRBJ2-1; 9 positions match TRBD1. Germline V CDR1 and CDR2: SGHRS, YFSETQ. This CDR3 spans 14 amino acids. V was clipped by 4 bases and J by 7 bases; unmatched bases: 6. The CDR3 bases are TGCGCCAGCAGCCCTGGACAGGGGAGTAATGAGCAGTTCTTC. It encodes CASSPGQGSNEQFF.

This rearrangement joins TRBV5-1 to TRBJ2-3; a possible D gene is TRBD2 (5 bases). Germline lookup yields CDR1 SGHRS and CDR2 YFSETQ. The CDR3 runs to 14 residues. Trimming stripped 2 bases from V and 4 bases from J, with 11 bases between. The CDR3 nucleotides read TGCGCCAGCAGCTTCCCCGGGAACGCAGATACGCAGTATTTT. Translated: CASSFPGNADTQYF.

This chain connects TRBV6-5 to TRBJ1-3; TRBD1 matches 9 bases. Trimming took 6 bases from V and 5 from J; bases not matched to a gene: 8. The CDR3 is 15 amino acids. CDR1 is MNHEY and CDR2 is SVGAGI in the germline V gene. The CDR3 reads CASSVGGTGRNTIYF. The CDR3 DNA reads TGTGCCAGCAGCGTAGGTGGGACAGGGAGAAACACCATATATTTT.

This sequence joins TRBV6-4 and TRBJ2-3; a possible D gene is TRBD2 (6 bases). Trimming cost V 2 bases and J 2 bases, with 14 bases left between them. CDR1 is MRHNA and CDR2 is SNTAGT in the germline V gene. CDR3 length: 16 residues. CDR3 protein: CASSDGSGLVTDTQYF. The DNA for the CDR3 is TGTGCCAGCAGTGACGGTAGCGGCTTAGTCACAGATACGCAGTATTTT.

The rearrangement links TRBV5-6 to TRBJ2-1, with TRBD2 matching 8 bases. Germline values: CDR1 SGHDT, CDR2 YYEEEE. V dropped 1 base and J dropped 0; count of bases not matched to a gene: 12. The CDR3 is made up of 19 amino acids. CDR3 sequence (DNA): TGTGCCAGCAGCTTGCTTAAGGGGCGAAGCGGGAGCTCCTACAATGAGCAGTTCTTC. This sequence encodes CASSLLKGRSGSSYNEQFF.

The chain uses TRBV7-9 and TRBJ2-6, with 7 bases identical to TRBD1. V was clipped by 5 bases and J by 2 bases; unmatched bases: 6. The CDR3 has 16 amino acids. Germline V CDR1 and CDR2: SEHNR, FQNEAQ (reference sequence). The CDR3 coding sequence is TGTGCCAGCAGCCCGACAGGGATTACTGGGGCCAACGTCCTGACTTTC. Translated, it gives CASSPTGITGANVLTF.